This TCR beta chain was observed in a study of blood T cell repertoires in COVID-19. Study-level background: The United States, Italy and Spain supplied acute and convalescent COVID-19 samples. T cells, B-cell-depleted T cells, or PBMCs supplied cDNA or gDNA.

Per the authors' pipeline: Amplified reference gene primers provided the basis for estimating nucleated cell counts. Sequencing was performed with immunoSEQ multiplex PCR; in TCRdb, only in-frame clones are kept and a portion is missing. V, J and clone size derive from that table, while D and trimming were established from the DNA sequence. The table includes about 59,000 clones, around 77% detected once. The CDR3 totals 15 residues. Germline CDR1 and CDR2: SGHTA and FQGTGA. Germline trimming cut 2 bases from V and 2 bases from J; bases unmatched to any gene: 2. With regard to this clone: The sample holds other DNA sequences that translate to the same CDR3.

Sequenced: peripheral blood. V is TRBV7-3 and J is TRBJ2-5, with 10 bases identical to TRBD2. The receptor's source is a man in his sixties with acute or convalescent COVID-19. In nucleotides, the CDR3 is TGTGCCAGCAGCTTATCTAGCGGGGGACAAGAGACCCAGTACTTC. Translating gives CASSLSSGGQETQYF.